These T cell receptor beta chains were read from a single sample in a study of early T cells in non-severe SARS-CoV-2 infection. TCRdb independently ran MiXCR on the 5' RACE reads; one entry per CDR3 protein. The sample has some 83,000 distinct CDR3 sequences, under 11% seen once; the top ten hold around 7.5%. Specimen: whole blood, collected at baseline. The receptor source for this set is an adult who was a healthcare worker with PCR-confirmed SARS-CoV-2 infection or an uninfected control (not recorded which). Each CDR3 is given with its conserved first and last residue.

TRBJ1-6,TRBV12-3/TRBV12-4,CASSGDSKNSPLHF
TRBJ2-7,TRBV5-1,CASSPGHTFYEQYF
TRBJ2-2,TRBV4-1,CASSQEWSIDTGELFF
TRBJ2-5,TRBV18,CASSPLSGRNQETQYF
TRBJ2-1,TRBV7-6,CASSSGLAGPHSYNEQFF
TRBJ2-3,TRBV7-3,CASSLMGTDTQYF
TRBJ2-7,TRBV2,CASRRREQYF
TRBJ2-1,TRBV10-2,CAISPDRASRNEQFF
TRBJ2-1,TRBV4-1,CASSQGRGRGSYNEQFF
TRBJ2-3,TRBV5-4,CASRPQDTDTQYF
TRBJ1-1,TRBV3-1,CASSQVSLARAPAFF
TRBJ2-7,TRBV27,CASSRSGVSSYEQYF
TRBJ2-1,TRBV4-2,CASSPRGWGGPNNEQFF
TRBJ2-7,TRBV30,CAWTSGRREQYF
TRBJ2-1,TRBV23-1,CASPIADEQFF
TRBJ2-1,TRBV7-9,CASSPLAGNNEQFF
TRBJ2-5,TRBV6-1,CASRAVQETQYF
TRBJ1-1,TRBV28,CASSFRPGQGAPEAFF
TRBJ2-4,TRBV7-9,CASSPRQENIQYF
TRBJ1-2,TRBV21-1,CASSPWTFCGYTF
TRBJ2-3,TRBV27,CASSLRGQSTDTQYF
TRBJ1-2,TRBV27,CASTPLRAGDVYGYTF
TRBJ2-2,TRBV7-8,CASSKTSGTVGELFF
TRBJ2-7,TRBV20-1,CSARTSRSSYEQYF
TRBJ2-1,TRBV12-5,CASGLILSGRLDEQFF
TRBJ2-2,TRBV27,CASSRQGYPGELFF
TRBJ1-4,TRBV15,CATSRAKGLAGEKLFF
TRBJ2-7,TRBV7-2,CASGRTRSANEQYF
TRBJ1-4,TRBV7-2,CASSAQANPAQKLFF
TRBJ1-2,TRBV10-3,CAIAQGTSGYTF
TRBJ2-7,TRBV28,CASSLRAGAAEQYF
TRBJ2-7,TRBV12-3/TRBV12-4,CASSLAAGLEQYF
TRBJ1-5,TRBV3-1,CASSQRANQPQHF
TRBJ2-7,TRBV6-6,CASSYSPAGGEKYEQYF
TRBJ2-5,TRBV3-1,CASSQWDSIQETQYF
TRBJ2-6,TRBV7-3,CASSLNQPGLTTSGANVLTF
TRBJ2-6,TRBV6-6,CASSRTLWDRTQLSGANVLTF